The 23 T cell receptor beta chains listed next were all sequenced from one sample in a study of tumor and adjacent non-tumor tissue in lung cancer. The template was RNA from unsorted bulk tissue. The library came from three nested PCR rounds adapted from ARM-PCR protocols. Via MiXCR, TCRdb re-called the multiplex PCR reads, giving one row per CDR3 protein. Of more than 85,000 distinct CDR3 sequences in the sample, 84% were seen once. Material: lung tumor tissue. Source of these receptors: a man between 65 and 85 years old with non-small cell lung cancer.

The chain couples TRBV9 to TRBJ2-3, with TRBD2 matching over 8 bases. The CDR3 loop spans 15 amino acids. In germline, CDR1 is SGDLS, CDR2 YYNGEE. Germline trimming cut 3 bases from V and 10 bases from J; bases unmatched to any gene: 13. CDR3 loop: CASSESGGGAGSQYF. For the CDR3, the DNA is TGTGCCAGCAGCGAATCGGGGGGGGGCGCGGGGTCGCAGTATTTT.

The genes are TRBV29-1 and TRBJ1-4, with TRBD1 matching 8 bases. V dropped 5 bases and J dropped 7; count of bases not matched to a gene: 6. The CDR3 runs to 13 residues. The germline gives CDR1 SQVTM, CDR2 ANQGSEA. CDR3 loop: CSVRQGSSEKLFF. The CDR3 region has the DNA TGCAGCGTTAGACAGGGGAGCAGTGAAAAACTGTTTTTT.

In this sample, this clonotype turned up once. The chain carries TRBV5-6 and TRBJ2-1; no definite D call. CDR3 length: 14 residues. CDR1 SGHDT and CDR2 YYEEEE come from the germline V gene. CDR3 DNA sequence: TGTGCAATCAGCTTTTTGACAATGGGCAATGAGCAGTTCTTC. Protein sequence: CAISFLTMGNEQFF.

This clonotype has ten or more counts. A clone one base away is much larger, so this may be a read error. This chain joins TRBV6-5 and TRBJ2-7, with D uncertain. The CDR3 covers 14 residues. Per the germline V gene, CDR1 is MNHEY and CDR2 is SVGAGI. Here the CDR3 DNA reads TGTGCCAGCAGACCCGGACCGAGTACCTACGAGCGGTACTTC. Protein sequence: CASRPGPSTYERYF.

For this clonotype: At one of its ends the junction is not consistent with the germline gene, which may arise from a read error. The chain combines TRBV29-1 with TRBJ2-7, with a tentative D call TRBD1 (6 bases). The germline V gene has CDR1 SQVTM and CDR2 ANQGSEA. The CDR3 consists of 14 residues. CDR3 bases: TGCAGCCTTGATAATCAGGGGATTAGGTGCGAGCAGTACTTC. Residues: CSLDNQGIRCEQYF.

This clonotype has more than one count but fewer than ten. At one of its ends the junction is not consistent with the germline gene, which may arise from a read error. The chain joins TRBV12-3 or TRBV12-4 to TRBJ1-1; D may be TRBD1 (6 bases). The CDR3 consists of 12 residues. The DNA for the CDR3 is TGTGCCGGCAAAGGAGGGGACACTGAAGCTCTCTTT. It specifies CAGKGGDTEALF.

About this clonotype itself: A read error may account for a junction end that differs from germline. The chain is built from TRBV11-3 and TRBJ2-1; D ambiguous. The V gene's germline CDR1 is SGHNT and CDR2 YENEEA. This CDR3 has 13 residues. CDR3 sequence reads: CGSSTRTYNEQFF. The CDR3 DNA follows: TGTGGCAGCAGTACACGAACTTACAATGAGCAGTTCTTC.

The chain is built from TRBV28 and TRBJ2-7, with a tentative D call TRBD2 (5 bases). In germline, CDR1 is MDHEN, CDR2 SYDVKM. The CDR3 runs 16 residues. V shed 10 bases and J shed 0 bases, with 22 bases lying between them. CDR3: CANSRTGRPSSYEQYF. Here the CDR3 DNA reads TGTGCCAACAGCCGGACTGGACGGCCGAGCTCCTACGAGCAGTACTTC.

The rearrangement joins TRBV20-1 to TRBJ2-7, with D perhaps TRBD1 (7 bases). The germline V gene encodes CDR1 DFQATT and CDR2 SNEGSKA (reference sequence). The CDR3 has 15 residues. The chain's CDR3 is CNTGDGGTDTYEQYF. CDR3 nucleotides: TGCAATACTGGAGATGGGGGGACAGACACCTACGAGCAGTACTTC.

As for this clonotype: Since the CDR3 does not end with the conserved phenylalanine or tryptophan, this likely comes from a read error. The genes are TRBV11-3 and TRBJ2-1; 14 bases map to TRBD2. CDR1 and CDR2 from the germline V gene are SGHNT and YENEEA. The CDR3 length is 17 residues. The CDR3 DNA follows: TGTACCAGCAGCCTCCTAGGGACTAGCGGGGGATACAATGAGCAGTTCTTA. This encodes CTSSLLGTSGGYNEQFL.

The rearrangement joins TRBV7-9 to TRBJ2-1, with 8 bases matching TRBD1. V shed 7 bases and J 4 bases; nucleotides not matched to a gene: 9. The CDR3 runs to 15 residues. The germline V gene has CDR1 SEHNR and CDR2 FQNEAQ (reference sequence). The DNA of the CDR3 is TGTGCCAGCAACCCCTCAGGGGGCGGATACAATGAGCAGTTCTTC. It is translated as CASNPSGGGYNEQFF.

On this clonotype: Possible read error: a much larger clone is one base away. The chain joins TRBV5-1 to TRBJ1-6, with a tentative D call TRBD1 (5 bases). This CDR3 spans 14 amino acids. Per the germline V gene, CDR1 is SGHRS and CDR2 is YFSETQ. The CDR3 sequence is CTSSDRDHNSPLHF. In nucleotides, the CDR3 is TGCACCAGCAGCGACCGGGACCATAATTCACCCCTCCACTTT.

As to this clonotype: At one end, the junction sequence differs from germline, possibly due to a read error. The V call is TRBV11-2, the J call TRBJ1-4, with D unclear. Germline CDR1 SGHAT, CDR2 FQNNGV. CDR3 length equals 13 residues. The CDR3 loop is CARSLVRGGKLLF. In DNA form, the CDR3 reads TGTGCCAGAAGCTTAGTCAGAGGAGGAAAATTGTTGTTT. Together with reference TRBV11-2 and TRBJ1-4, the CDR3 gives the full variable domain: EAGVAQSPRYKIIEKRQSVAFWCNPISGHATLYWYQQILGQGPKLLIQFQNNGVVDDSQLPKDRFSAERLKGVDSTLKIQPAKLEDSAVYLCARSLVRGGKLLFGSGTQLSVL.

In this sample, this clonotype turned up many times. The rearrangement links TRBV6-5 to TRBJ1-6; a possible D gene is TRBD1 (5 bases). The CDR3 totals 15 residues. The V end was cut by 6 bases, the J end by 6 bases, with 15 bases between. Looked up from germline, CDR1 is MNHEY and CDR2 is SVGAGI. The CDR3 protein is CASRTVERLNSPLHF. In DNA, the CDR3 is TGTGCCAGCAGGACAGTCGAAAGACTTAATTCACCCCTCCACTTT.

This clonotype was observed once. At one end, the junction sequence differs from germline, possibly due to a read error. V and J are TRBV4-1 and TRBJ1-5, with D unresolved. From germline, CDR1 is MGHRA and CDR2 YSYEKL. The CDR3 spans 14 residues. The CDR3: CVSSLLDSNQPQHF. CDR3 sequence (DNA): TGTGTCAGCAGCCTCCTGGACAGCAATCAGCCCCAGCATTTT.

This clonotype was counted at least ten times. J is TRBJ2-7 and V is TRBV10-2; no definite D call. V was shortened by 9 bases and J by 1 base, with 13 bases between the two germline ends. In germline, CDR1 is WSHSY, CDR2 SAAADI. The CDR3 sequence is 13 residues long. The CDR3 sequence: CASSRSESYEQYF. CDR3 DNA sequence: TGCGCCAGTAGCAGATCGGAATCCTACGAGCAGTACTTC.

This clonotype was recorded many times. The chain employs TRBV20-1 and TRBJ1-2; D possibly corresponds to TRBD1 (5 bases). Per germline, CDR1 DFQATT and CDR2 SNEGSKA (reference sequence). The CDR3 totals 11 residues. Trimming took 5 bases from V and 8 from J, leaving 12 bases between them. The chain's CDR3 is CSAGGPEGYTF. The CDR3 nucleotides read TGCAGTGCTGGGGGACCGGAGGGCTACACCTTC.

This clonotype appeared a single time. The chain combines TRBV7-8 with TRBJ1-1; no firm D call. Germline lookup yields CDR1 SGHVS and CDR2 FQNEAQ. There are 13 residues in the CDR3. With 9 bases removed from V and 4 bases from J, the gap between germline ends came to 15 bases. CDR3 region: CASSTGIITEAFF. The CDR3 bases are TGTGCCAGTAGCACGGGGATTATCACTGAAGCTTTCTTT.

About this clonotype: No conserved phenylalanine or tryptophan is present at the end of the CDR3, so a read error is the likely explanation. The rearrangement uses TRBV28 and TRBJ2-2; D not resolved. This CDR3 is built from 15 residues. The germline CDR1 and CDR2 sequences are MDHEN and SYDVKM. This CDR3 is CASSLLQTYTGELFI. Here the CDR3 DNA reads TGTGCTAGCAGTTTATTACAGACCTACACCGGGGAGCTGTTTATT.

This clonotype has more than one count but fewer than ten. The junction shows a germline mismatch at one end, possibly a read error. The V gene is TRBV11-2, the J gene TRBJ1-2, with D possibly TRBD1 on 5 matching bases. The CDR3 is 15 residues long. Germline V gives CDR1 SGHAT, CDR2 FQNNGV. CDR3 DNA sequence: TGTGCCAGCAGCTTCCAGGGCTTGGTGGATTATGGCAACACCTTC. It is translated as CASSFQGLVDYGNTF.

Worth noting for this clonotype: A much larger clonotype is one base distant, so this may be a read error. This chain joins TRBV28 and TRBJ2-7; the match to TRBD1 covers 7 bases. The CDR3 sequence is 15 residues long. Germline V gene sequence: CDR1 MDHEN, CDR2 SYDVKM. CDR3 region: CASSIYRGQSYDQYF. The CDR3, as DNA: TGTGCCAGCAGTATCTACAGGGGTCAATCCTACGACCAGTACTTC.

The rearrangement joins TRBV29-1 to TRBJ2-4; D might be TRBD1 (5 bases). Germline loops: CDR1 SQVTM, CDR2 ANQGSEA. CDR3 size: 16 residues. The CDR3 sequence: CDVEDLVGQPRDIQYF. DNA for the CDR3: TGCGACGTTGAAGATCTAGTCGGACAACCAAGGGACATTCAGTACTTC.

Points on this clonotype: The junction departs from the called germline gene at one end, perhaps through a read error. The chain carries TRBV11-3 and TRBJ1-1, with 7 bases lining up with TRBD1. This CDR3 comprises 16 residues. CDR1 is SGHNT and CDR2 is YENEEA in the germline V gene. The CDR3 loop is CASSSKTGWMYTEAFF. The CDR3 region has the DNA TGTGCCAGCAGCTCAAAGACAGGGTGGATGTACACCGAAGCTTTCTTT.